Following are 21 T cell receptor beta chains from one sample sequenced in a study of blood T cell repertoires in COVID-19. Libraries were prepared by immunoSEQ multiplex PCR; TCRdb keeps only in-frame clonotypes and omits some of them. The sample lists around 71,000 clones, around 83% occurring once. The sample consisted of peripheral blood. These TCRs come from a man aged 25-45 years with COVID-19, enrolled during active disease.

This clone appeared once. V gene TRBV7-8 combines with J gene TRBJ2-7; D perhaps matches TRBD1 (6 bases). Trimming removed 1 base from V and 3 bases from J, with 10 bases in between. CDR1 is SGHVS, CDR2 FQNEAQ, per germline. CDR3 length: 14 residues. CDR3 bases: TGTGCCAGCAGCTTAGTACTGGACAGCTACGAGCAGTACTTC. Its translation is CASSLVLDSYEQYF.

V gene TRBV13 combines with J gene TRBJ1-3, with unresolved D. The CDR3 loop spans 17 amino acids. V was shortened by 0 bases and J by 0 bases, with 12 bases between the two germline ends. CDR1 and CDR2 (germline): PRHDT, FYEKMQ (reference sequence). This chain's CDR3 is CASSLGPIRDSGNTIYF. As DNA, the CDR3 is TGTGCCAGCAGCTTAGGGCCGATTCGAGACTCTGGAAACACCATATATTTT.

J is TRBJ2-3 and V is TRBV4-3; 9 bases map to TRBD1. The germline V gene encodes CDR1 LGHNA and CDR2 YSLEER. After removal of 2 bases from V and 0 bases from J, the junction contained 6 bases not matched to a gene. The CDR3 is 17 residues long. The CDR3 loop is CASSQLGTGSSTDTQYF. CDR3 sequence (DNA): TGCGCCAGCAGCCAACTCGGGACAGGGTCTAGCACAGATACGCAGTATTTT.

The chain uses TRBV27 and TRBJ1-3, with TRBD1 matching over 12 bases. The J segment lost 4 bases and the V segment lost 6 bases, leaving 10 bases of the junction unmatched. Germline V lookup: CDR1 MNHEY, CDR2 SMNVEV (reference sequence). The CDR3 is made up of 17 amino acids. The CDR3 DNA follows: TGTGCCAGCAGGGTACGCGGGACAGGGGGCCCCGGAAACACCATATATTTT. This codes for CASRVRGTGGPGNTIYF.

V and J are TRBV5-4 and TRBJ1-1; the D is unclear. Germline values: CDR1 SGHNT, CDR2 YYREEE (reference sequence). CDR3 length equals 14 residues. V was trimmed by 2 bases and J by 2 bases, leaving 10 bases between them. CDR3 bases: TGTGCCAGCAGCTTAGTCGAGGTTAACACTGAAGCTTTCTTT. Amino acid sequence: CASSLVEVNTEAFF.

The chain links TRBV15 to TRBJ2-3, with TRBD2 matching over 8 bases. This CDR3 spans 15 amino acids. The germline V gene encodes CDR1 LNHNV and CDR2 YYDKDF (reference sequence). V shed 5 bases and J 2 bases; nucleotides not matched to a gene: 6. The CDR3 reads CATSYGSGVTDTQYF. The CDR3 DNA follows: TGTGCCACCAGCTATGGTAGCGGGGTCACAGATACGCAGTATTTT.

By its share, this clone is medium-sized. The chain couples TRBV28 to TRBJ2-2; 8 nucleotides line up with TRBD2. The CDR3 covers 17 residues. V was pared by 5 bases and J by 2 bases, with 10 bases of the junction left unmatched. Per the germline V gene, CDR1 is MDHEN and CDR2 is SYDVKM. CDR3 amino acids: CASSPPGREVNTGELFF. CDR3 DNA: TGTGCCAGCAGTCCCCCGGGGCGGGAGGTTAACACCGGGGAGCTGTTTTTT.

The rearrangement uses TRBV19 and TRBJ1-5; D uncertain. Germline CDR1 LNHDA, CDR2 SQIVND (reference sequence). V was clipped by 1 base and J by 4 bases, with 11 bases between them. There are 15 residues in the CDR3. CDR3 coding DNA: TGTGCCAGTAGTATAGGGCTGCTGCTGAATCAGCCCCAGCATTTT. It is translated as CASSIGLLLNQPQHF.

The chain couples TRBV6-2 or TRBV6-3 to TRBJ2-7; 13 nucleotides agree with TRBD2. The CDR3 totals 15 residues. Looked up from germline, CDR1 is MNHEY and CDR2 is SVGEGT. J was trimmed by 10 bases and V by 6 bases; bases with no gene match: 12. The CDR3: CASSLGLAGPGEQYF. The CDR3 DNA reads TGTGCCAGCAGCCTGGGACTAGCGGGACCGGGAGAACAGTACTTC.

This chain connects TRBV6-1 to TRBJ2-1; 12 bases fit TRBD2. The CDR3 is 16 residues long. Looked up from germline, CDR1 is MNHNS and CDR2 is SASEGT. Trimming took 5 bases from V and 8 from J; bases not matched to a gene: 10. The CDR3 sequence is CASSKGWLAGGDEQFF. DNA for the CDR3: TGTGCCAGCAGTAAAGGGTGGCTAGCGGGAGGGGATGAGCAGTTCTTC.

The chain carries TRBV4-1 and TRBJ1-4, with TRBD1 identical over 10 bases. From germline, CDR1 is MGHRA and CDR2 YSYEKL. V gave up 4 bases and J gave up 8 bases; unmatched junction bases: 4. The CDR3 has 14 amino acids. The CDR3 DNA follows: TGCGCCAGCAGCCGGACAGGGGGAGGCGAAAAACTGTTTTTT. It codes for CASSRTGGGEKLFF.

The table lists this clone with a count of one. The chain links TRBV3-1 (or the pseudogene TRBV3-2) to TRBJ2-5; 7 positions match TRBD1. V was clipped by 3 bases and J by 5 bases; unmatched bases: 9. CDR3 length: 15 amino acids. Germline CDR1 and CDR2: LGHDT and YNNKEL (reference sequence). CDR3 in DNA: TGTGCCAGCAGCCAGACGACAGGGATGGGCGAGACCCAGTACTTC. Its translation: CASSQTTGMGETQYF.

The CDR3 coding sequence is TGTGCCAGCAGTGTGGGGCTCACAGATACGCAGTATTTT. Amino acid sequence: CASSVGLTDTQYF. The V and J genes are TRBV2 and TRBJ2-3; weak D call: TRBD1 (5 bases). V shed 4 bases and J shed 2 bases, with 7 bases lying between them. Germline V gene sequence: CDR1 SNHLY, CDR2 FYNNEI. The length of the CDR3 is 13 residues.

V and J are TRBV11-2 and TRBJ1-5, with a tentative D call TRBD1 (6 bases). Per the germline V gene, CDR1 is SGHAT and CDR2 is FQNNGV. This CDR3 has 16 amino acids. Deletions cut 0 bases from V and 7 bases from J, with 16 bases between. The CDR3 here is CASSLEFGGAGQPQHF. CDR3 nucleotides: TGTGCCAGCAGCTTAGAGTTCGGGGGGGCAGGCCAGCCCCAGCATTTT. The complete variable domain, with remaining parts taken from reference TRBV11-2 and TRBJ1-5, reads EAGVAQSPRYKIIEKRQSVAFWCNPISGHATLYWYQQILGQGPKLLIQFQNNGVVDDSQLPKDRFSAERLKGVDSTLKIQPAKLEDSAVYLCASSLEFGGAGQPQHFGDGTRLSIL.

V gene TRBV5-1 combines with J gene TRBJ2-5, with 7 bases that match TRBD1. Germline loops: CDR1 SGHRS, CDR2 YFSETQ. The CDR3 length is 13 residues. V trimming: 7 bases; J trimming: 4 bases; junction bases outside the gene matches: 7. The CDR3 DNA follows: TGCGCCAGCGGTAAAGGGGGCGGAGAGACCCAGTACTTC. Amino acids: CASGKGGGETQYF.

The rearrangement links TRBV5-4 to TRBJ2-7, with D perhaps matching TRBD1 (5 bases). In germline, CDR1 is SGHNT, CDR2 YYREEE (reference sequence). V was shortened by 1 base and J by 2 bases, with 13 bases between the two germline ends. This CDR3 has 15 amino acids. CDR3 protein: CASSLPQQAAYEQYF. As DNA, the CDR3 is TGTGCCAGCAGCTTGCCCCAACAGGCGGCCTACGAGCAGTACTTC.

This chain links TRBV11-2 with TRBJ1-2; D ambiguous. The CDR3 sequence is 12 residues long. The V gene lost 0 bases and the J gene lost 8 bases, with 7 bases spanning the gap. CDR1 is SGHAT, CDR2 FQNNGV, per germline. This CDR3 is CASSLERVGYTF. The CDR3 DNA reads TGTGCCAGCAGCTTAGAGAGGGTCGGCTACACCTTC.

The chain has TRBV6-2 or TRBV6-3 and TRBJ1-5; D gene unclear. Looked up from germline, CDR1 is MNHEY and CDR2 is SVGEGT. Trimming shortened V by 0 bases and J by 0 bases, and 6 bases separated the two germline ends. This CDR3 has 15 residues. The CDR3 nucleotides are TGTGCCAGCAGTTACTCGCCAGATAGCAATCAGCCCCAGCATTTT. Translation: CASSYSPDSNQPQHF.

DNA of the CDR3: TGTGCCAGCAGCTTGGGACTTCGCGAGGTGACAGATACGCAGTATTTT. It yields the protein CASSLGLREVTDTQYF. V gene TRBV5-6 combines with J gene TRBJ2-3; D is unclear. V gave up 0 bases and J gave up 3 bases, with 14 bases separating them. CDR1 SGHDT and CDR2 YYEEEE come from the germline V gene. The CDR3 is made up of 16 amino acids.

This chain links TRBV19 with TRBJ2-5, with D possibly being TRBD1 (6 bases). This CDR3 contains 16 residues. V was pared by 5 bases and J by 3 bases, with 19 bases between. Germline V gene data show CDR1 as LNHDA and CDR2 as SQIVND (reference sequence). CDR3 amino acids: CASSPYLWDTEETQYF. The CDR3 region has the DNA TGTGCCAGTAGTCCTTACTTATGGGACACAGAAGAGACCCAGTACTTC.

In its sample, this clone was seen once. The rearrangement joins TRBV12-3 or TRBV12-4 to TRBJ2-5, with a weak D call TRBD1 (5 bases). With 3 bases removed from V and 4 bases from J, the gap between germline ends came to 9 bases. The CDR3 has 13 amino acids. CDR3 residues: CASSLKGRETQYF. The DNA of the CDR3 is TGTGCCAGCAGTTTGAAGGGGCGAGAGACCCAGTACTTC.